This TCR beta chain stems from a study of blood T cell repertoires in COVID-19. Whole-study context: Nucleic acid was either cDNA or gDNA, and it came from T cells, B-cell-depleted T cells, or PBMCs.

As handled by the study authors: Quantification of nucleated cells was approximated via reference gene primer amplification. The assay was immunoSEQ multiplex PCR, and TCRdb's table has in-frame clones only and misses some. Clone size and the V and J calls come from that table; the DNA yielded D and trimming. The table shows some 370,000 clones, with approximately 87% occurring only once. Between the trimmed V and J ends, which lost 3 bases and 4 bases, there was a span of 9 bases. This CDR3 region has 12 residues. Germline V gene sequence: CDR1 GTSNPN, CDR2 SVGIG (reference sequence). This clone was seen just once.

The V and J genes are TRBV30 and TRBJ2-5; D might be TRBD2 (6 bases). Sequenced material: peripheral blood. This sequence originates from a woman in her thirties with COVID-19, enrolled during active disease. For the CDR3, the DNA is TGTGCCTGGAGGGGACTTCTAGAGACCCAGTACTTC. Encoded protein: CAWRGLLETQYF.